This T cell receptor beta chain was recorded in a study of monozygotic twins with inflammatory bowel disease. Study-level findings and limits: For repertoire similarity, concordant twins did not differ from discordant twins, possibly because power was limited. TCRbeta inverse Simpson diversity was decreased in IBD patients versus healthy co-twins. Part of the variability in patient repertoires may have come from differing immunosuppressive treatments.

There are 14 residues in the CDR3. Germline lookup yields CDR1 LNHDA and CDR2 SQIVND (reference sequence). Turning to this clonotype: Antigen: not known.

In eight separate reactions per sample, cDNA was generated. TCRdb reanalyzed the 5' RACE reads and collapses them to one entry per CDR3 protein, without DNA. The sample includes around 450,000 distinct CDR3 sequences. The sequence derives from a human donor with ulcerative colitis or Crohn's disease, or a healthy co-twin of an affected twin (not recorded which). What was sequenced was blood. V is TRBV19 and J is TRBJ1-1; as DNA is missing, the TRBD1 call by TCRdb cannot be tested. CDR3 in amino acids: CASSIRGLDTEAFF.